This TCR beta chain was found in a study of blood T cells in healthy people across ages. A J-beta primer mix and a sample-barcoded 5' primer were used in a second PCR of roughly 7 to 12 cycles. Every sample gave at least 3 million paired-end reads containing CDR3. TCRdb reprocessed the 5' RACE reads with MiXCR, giving one entry per CDR3 protein. The sample has roughly 800,000 distinct CDR3 sequences, over 45% seen once. Whole-study findings and limits: TCR beta diversity, measured per million T cells, fell in a roughly linear way with age.

The CDR3 has 15 amino acids. Per the germline V gene, CDR1 is SGHRS and CDR2 is YFSETQ. The V gene lost 4 bases and the J gene lost 5 bases, with 13 bases spanning the gap. This clonotype was observed a handful of times. Its specificity is not known. Sequences were obtained from blood. The chain combines TRBV5-1 with TRBJ1-6, with D perhaps TRBD1 (6 bases). This TCR derives from a man aged 30-40 years in good health. This chain's CDR3 is CASSETDSHNSPLHF. CDR3 in DNA: TGCGCCAGCAGCGAGACGGACAGCCATAATTCACCCCTCCACTTT.